Listed below are T cell receptor beta chains from one sample, sequenced in a study of blood T cells in healthy people across ages. From the 5' RACE reads, TCRdb called clonotypes with MiXCR, one entry per CDR3 protein. The sample has fewer than 800,000 distinct CDR3 sequences, roughly 25% seen once. Separately, the same data were catalogued under a study of T cells of mothers and their children.

Sequencing used blood. Source of these receptors: a boy between 10 and 17 years old in good health. Each CDR3 is given with its conserved first and last residue. A D gene is named only where the DNA matches it firmly. Clone size is given for some rows only: seen once, a few or many times, or a class if the clone is expanded.

CDR3 DNA,CDR3 protein,D gene,J gene,clone size,V gene
TGTGCCAGCAGGTCTAAGCGGGAGGGCGCCTACAATGAGCAGTTCTTC,CASRSKREGAYNEQFF,TRBD2,TRBJ2-1,NA,TRBV6-5
TGTGCCAGCAGTCCCTGGAGACAGTCCAATGAGCAGTTCTTC,CASSPWRQSNEQFF,NA,TRBJ2-1,few,TRBV12-3/TRBV12-4
TGTGCCAGCAGCGCCCACGGATCTGGGGCCAACGTCCTGACTTTC,CASSAHGSGANVLTF,NA,TRBJ2-6,few,TRBV9
TGTGCCAGCAGCTCCAAAACCGACAGGACGATCTATGGCTACACCTTC,CASSSKTDRTIYGYTF,NA,TRBJ1-2,few,TRBV5-6
TGCGCCAGCAGCTTGGTAGGGATTTTAACGGAGACCCAGTACTTC,CASSLVGILTETQYF,NA,TRBJ2-5,few,TRBV5-1
TGTGCCAGCAGGACAGGGACGAGCAATCAGCCCCAGCATTTT,CASRTGTSNQPQHF,TRBD1,TRBJ1-5,NA,TRBV28
TGCGCCAGCAGCCAAGGCGTGTCAGGGGATATTGACACCTTC,CASSQGVSGDIDTF,NA,TRBJ1-2,NA,TRBV4-1
TGTGCCAGCAGCTTACGGGTTTCGATTAACTACGAGCAGTACTTC,CASSLRVSINYEQYF,NA,TRBJ2-7,NA,TRBV7-8
TGTGCCAGCAGCCAATCTTCACAGCAAGAGACCCAGTACTTC,CASSQSSQQETQYF,NA,TRBJ2-5,NA,TRBV7-9
TGTGCCAGCAGCTTCTTGGCCAGGGTCGAGACCCAGTACTTC,CASSFLARVETQYF,NA,TRBJ2-5,NA,TRBV13
TGTGCCAGCCTTAGTTCATACGAGCAGTACTTC,CASLSSYEQYF,NA,TRBJ2-7,NA,TRBV2
TGTGCCAGCAGCGGGAGACTAGCGGGAGTTGGGGAGACCCAGTACTTC,CASSGRLAGVGETQYF,TRBD2,TRBJ2-5,NA,TRBV2
TGTGCCACCAGTGATTTCGAAACTCTAGCGGGGGGCACAGATACGCAGTATTTT,CATSDFETLAGGTDTQYF,TRBD2,TRBJ2-3,few,TRBV24-1
TGTGCCAGCAGCCCCAGGGCTAACTACGAGCAGTACTTC,CASSPRANYEQYF,NA,TRBJ2-7,few,TRBV7-9
TGTGCCAGCAGCGTTAGTGGTAGCGGGAGCAGTTATGAGCAGTTCTTC,CASSVSGSGSSYEQFF,TRBD2,TRBJ2-1,NA,TRBV9
TGTGCCAGCAGCCACGAAGATGGAGAAAAACTGTTTTTT,CASSHEDGEKLFF,NA,TRBJ1-4,NA,TRBV7-9
TGTGCCAGCAGTTTGCAGGTGCGGACTGAAGCTTTCTTT,CASSLQVRTEAFF,NA,TRBJ1-1,NA,TRBV28
TGCAGTGCCAACACAGCGGGGAGCACAGATACGCAGTATTTT,CSANTAGSTDTQYF,TRBD2,TRBJ2-3,NA,TRBV20-1
TGCAGCACTAGCGGGGGTAACACCGGGGAGCTGTTTTTT,CSTSGGNTGELFF,TRBD2,TRBJ2-2,few,TRBV29-1
TGCGCCAGCAGCTTTGGGCGGGGGAACAATGAGCAGTTCTTC,CASSFGRGNNEQFF,TRBD2,TRBJ2-1,few,TRBV5-1
TGTGCCAGCAGCTTAGATGGTCTGTTAGCGAGCAATCAGCCCCAGCATTTT,CASSLDGLLASNQPQHF,NA,TRBJ1-5,NA,TRBV7-2
TGCAGTGCACAGGAGGGTCGCTCCAAAAACATTCAGTACTTC,CSAQEGRSKNIQYF,NA,TRBJ2-4,NA,TRBV20-1
TGCAGTGCTAGAGATCCGTGGCACGCGAACACTGAAGCTTTCTTT,CSARDPWHANTEAFF,NA,TRBJ1-1,NA,TRBV20-1
TGCAGCGTTGAACAATTAGATGGACAGCTATACAATGAGCAGTTCTTC,CSVEQLDGQLYNEQFF,NA,TRBJ2-1,NA,TRBV29-1
TGTGCCAGCTCAGCGTCACAGGGGAACACTGAAGCTTTCTTT,CASSASQGNTEAFF,NA,TRBJ1-1,NA,TRBV18
TGCGCCAGCAGCTTATTGGCAGGGGGCAGTGACGGGGAGCTGTTTTTT,CASSLLAGGSDGELFF,TRBD1,TRBJ2-2,few,TRBV7-9
TGTGCCAGCAGCTTAGCGCGGGACTTCTCCTACAATGAGCAGTTCTTC,CASSLARDFSYNEQFF,NA,TRBJ2-1,NA,TRBV7-9
TGTGCCACCGGTGTGACCGACCCCTATATCACCGGGGAGCTGTTTTTT,CATGVTDPYITGELFF,NA,TRBJ2-2,NA,TRBV3-1
TGTGCCAGCAGGTGGACAGTAGCAACTAATGAAAAACTGTTTTTT,CASRWTVATNEKLFF,NA,TRBJ1-4,NA,TRBV7-2
TGCAGCGTTGCTGCCACAGGCGAAGCCTACGAGCAGTACTTC,CSVAATGEAYEQYF,NA,TRBJ2-7,NA,TRBV29-1
TGTGCCAGCAGCCAGCGCGGGGCCAAAAACATTCAGTACTTC,CASSQRGAKNIQYF,NA,TRBJ2-4,few,TRBV7-2
TGCGCCAGCAAGGTAATCGGTAGTGAAAAACTGTTTTTT,CASKVIGSEKLFF,NA,TRBJ1-4,few,TRBV5-1
TGTGCCTCGGGACATCGGAACACTGAAGCTTTCTTT,CASGHRNTEAFF,NA,TRBJ1-1,NA,TRBV10-3
TGTGCCAGCAGCCAGGAGACAGGGGGGATTTACAATGAGCAGTTCTTC,CASSQETGGIYNEQFF,TRBD1,TRBJ2-1,few,TRBV4-2
TGTGCCAGCACTTTGGCGATCACTAGCACAGATACGCAGTATTTT,CASTLAITSTDTQYF,NA,TRBJ2-3,few,TRBV11-2
TGCAGTGCTAGAGTAAGGGGGAACTACTTGATTGGTGAGCAGTTCTTC,CSARVRGNYLIGEQFF,NA,TRBJ2-1,NA,TRBV20-1
TGTGCCAGCAGCCAGGGACAGGGGGCAACGGTCTGGAAATTCGAGCAGTACTTC,CASSQGQGATVWKFEQYF,TRBD1,TRBJ2-7,NA,TRBV14
TGTGCCAGCAGCTCGGGGACTCACCGCACAGATACGCAGTATTTT,CASSSGTHRTDTQYF,NA,TRBJ2-3,NA,TRBV6-5
TGCGCCAGCAGCTTAGGGGGACAGCCCGGGGAGACCCAGTACTTC,CASSLGGQPGETQYF,TRBD1,TRBJ2-5,NA,TRBV5-1
TGTGCCAGCAGTGAACGGCAGCCCCAGCATTTT,CASSERQPQHF,NA,TRBJ1-5,NA,TRBV6-1
TGTGCCAGCAGCCACAGGGGCCTAGACTCCTACGAGCAGTACTTC,CASSHRGLDSYEQYF,NA,TRBJ2-7,NA,TRBV3-1
TGTGCCAGCAGCCTCGGACTCGAACGGACCCAGTACTTC,CASSLGLERTQYF,NA,TRBJ2-5,NA,TRBV3-1
TGTGCCAGCAGCCGGACTGAATCATTGGGCTACGAGCAGTACTTC,CASSRTESLGYEQYF,NA,TRBJ2-7,few,TRBV7-9
TGTGCCAGCAGCTCAGGACTAGCGGGAGTGGCCGGGGAGCTGTTTTTT,CASSSGLAGVAGELFF,TRBD2,TRBJ2-2,NA,TRBV7-9
TGCAGCGTTGAAGGAAGACAGGGGATGGATACGCAGTATTTT,CSVEGRQGMDTQYF,TRBD1,TRBJ2-3,few,TRBV29-1
TGTGCCAGCTCACCGCCAGACTTGGGATACGAGCAGTACTTC,CASSPPDLGYEQYF,NA,TRBJ2-7,NA,TRBV18
TGTGCCAGTAGTTCCGACAGGAGACTCGAAAAACTGTTTTTT,CASSSDRRLEKLFF,NA,TRBJ1-4,NA,TRBV19
TGTGCCAGCAGTTCCAGACAGGGGGCCAATGGCCACACCTTC,CASSSRQGANGHTF,TRBD1,TRBJ1-2,NA,TRBV28
TGCGCCAGCAGGGGGACGGGACAGAAGTCCCAGCAGTACTTC,CASRGTGQKSQQYF,TRBD1,TRBJ2-7,NA,TRBV10-2
TGTGCCAGCAGCCCGGGGACTCCCCACGAGCAGTACTTC,CASSPGTPHEQYF,NA,TRBJ2-7,few,TRBV13
TGCAGTGCTAGGGGACACAACTCCTACGAGCAGTACTTC,CSARGHNSYEQYF,NA,TRBJ2-7,NA,TRBV20-1